This paragraph covers one T cell receptor (beta chain) sequence. TCRbeta library construction was performed incorporating unique molecular identifiers. One entry per CDR3 protein, called by TCRdb with MiXCR from the PCR reads. Found here are 800,000 to 1,000,000 distinct CDR3 sequences, around 30% of them singletons; the top ten hold roughly 31%. The sample originates from a study of T-cell reconstitution after alpha-beta-depleted transplantation in children. Between the trimmed V and J ends, which lost 2 bases and 9 bases, there was a span of 9 bases. The CDR3 extends over 11 amino acids. The germline gives CDR1 SGHKS, CDR2 YYEKEE (reference sequence).

This sequence joins TRBV5-5 and TRBJ2-7; D gene unclear. This sample comprised PBMCs, mostly from graft donor cells, obtained 360 days after TCRalphabeta/CD19-depleted stem cell transplant. The source is a boy in the first two years of life who had a stem cell transplant for SCID, so the T cells may come from the graft donor. CDR3: CASSFGSGQYF. DNA of the CDR3: TGTGCCAGCAGCTTCGGGTCTGGGCAGTACTTC.